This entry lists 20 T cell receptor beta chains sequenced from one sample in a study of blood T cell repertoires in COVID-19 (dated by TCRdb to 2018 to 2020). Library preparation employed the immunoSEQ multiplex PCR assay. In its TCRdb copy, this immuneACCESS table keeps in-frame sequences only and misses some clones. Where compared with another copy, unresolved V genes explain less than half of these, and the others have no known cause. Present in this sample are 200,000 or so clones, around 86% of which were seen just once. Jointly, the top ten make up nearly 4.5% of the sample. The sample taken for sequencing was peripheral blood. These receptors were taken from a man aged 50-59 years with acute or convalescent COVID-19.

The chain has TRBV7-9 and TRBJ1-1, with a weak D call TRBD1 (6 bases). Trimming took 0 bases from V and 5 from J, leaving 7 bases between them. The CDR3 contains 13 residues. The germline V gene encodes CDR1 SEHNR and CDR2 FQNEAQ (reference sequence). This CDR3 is CASSLARGTEAFF. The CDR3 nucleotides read TGTGCCAGCAGCTTAGCCAGGGGAACTGAAGCTTTCTTT.

The CDR3 is CASSQAVRGSTDTQYF. Written as DNA, the CDR3 is TGTGCCAGCAGCCAAGCGGTGCGGGGAAGCACAGATACGCAGTATTTT. V and J are TRBV4-2 and TRBJ2-3; tentative D call: TRBD2 (6 bases). Between the trimmed V and J ends, which lost 1 base and 0 bases, there was a span of 11 bases. CDR3 size: 16 residues. Germline CDR1 reads LGHNA; CDR2 reads YNFKEQ.

CDR3 residues: CASSLPLSGAEAFF. In DNA, the CDR3 is TGTGCCAGCAGCTTACCCTTGAGTGGAGCTGAAGCTTTCTTT. J is TRBJ1-1 and V is TRBV7-8; no firm D call. The CDR3 runs to 14 residues. Germline V CDR1 and CDR2: SGHVS, FQNEAQ. V lost 2 bases and J 6 bases, leaving 13 bases between the germline ends.

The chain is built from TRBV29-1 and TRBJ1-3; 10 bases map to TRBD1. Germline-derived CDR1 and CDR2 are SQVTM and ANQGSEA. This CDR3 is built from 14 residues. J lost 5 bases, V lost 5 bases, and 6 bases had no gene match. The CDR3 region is CSVRDRGSRNTIYF. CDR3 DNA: TGCAGCGTTCGGGACAGGGGATCAAGAAACACCATATATTTT. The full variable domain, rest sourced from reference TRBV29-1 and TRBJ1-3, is SAVISQKPSRDICQRGTSLTIQCQVDSQVTMMFWYRQQPGQSLTLIATANQGSEATYESGFVIDKFPISRPNLTFSTLTVSNMSPEDSSIYLCSVRDRGSRNTIYFGEGSWLTVV.

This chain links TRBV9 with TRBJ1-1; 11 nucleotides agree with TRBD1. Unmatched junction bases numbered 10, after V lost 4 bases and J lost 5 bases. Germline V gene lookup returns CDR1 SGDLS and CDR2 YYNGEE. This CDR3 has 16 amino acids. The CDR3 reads CASSPRTGGEGTEAFF. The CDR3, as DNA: TGTGCCAGCAGCCCCAGGACAGGGGGCGAAGGAACTGAAGCTTTCTTT.

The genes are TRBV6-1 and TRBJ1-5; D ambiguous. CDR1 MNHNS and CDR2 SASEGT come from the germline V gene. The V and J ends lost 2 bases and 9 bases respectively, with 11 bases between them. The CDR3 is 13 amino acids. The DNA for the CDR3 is TGTGCCAGCAGTGAAAACAGTATACCGCCCCAGCATTTT. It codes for CASSENSIPPQHF.

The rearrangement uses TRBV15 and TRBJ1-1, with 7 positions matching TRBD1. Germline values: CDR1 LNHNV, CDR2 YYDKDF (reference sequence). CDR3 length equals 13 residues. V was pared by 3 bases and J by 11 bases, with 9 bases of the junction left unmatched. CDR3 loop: CATSSRDRVLAFF. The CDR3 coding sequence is TGTGCCACCAGCAGCCGGGACAGAGTTTTGGCTTTCTTT.

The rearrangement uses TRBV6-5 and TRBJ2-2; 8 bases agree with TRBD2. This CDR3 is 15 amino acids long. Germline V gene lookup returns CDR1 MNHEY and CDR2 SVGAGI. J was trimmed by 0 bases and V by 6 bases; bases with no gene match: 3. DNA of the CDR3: TGTGCCAGCAGACTCGGGGGGGCGAACACCGGGGAGCTGTTTTTT. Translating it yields CASRLGGANTGELFF.

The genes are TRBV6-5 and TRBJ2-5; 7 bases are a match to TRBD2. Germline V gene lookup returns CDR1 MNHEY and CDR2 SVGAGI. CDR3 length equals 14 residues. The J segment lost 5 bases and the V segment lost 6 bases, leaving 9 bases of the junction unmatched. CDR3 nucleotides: TGTGCCAGCAGCCTGGGGGGGTTAGGGGAGACCCAGTACTTC. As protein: CASSLGGLGETQYF.

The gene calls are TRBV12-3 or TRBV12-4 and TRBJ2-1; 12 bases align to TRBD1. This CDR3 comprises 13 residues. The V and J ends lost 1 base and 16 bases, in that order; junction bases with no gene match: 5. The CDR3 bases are TGTGCCAGCAGTTTAGGGCCCGGGACAGGGGGCTTCTTC. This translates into CASSLGPGTGGFF.

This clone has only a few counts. The CDR3 loop is CASGRQLGDQPQHF. DNA of the CDR3: TGTGCCAGCGGTAGACAGCTTGGGGATCAGCCCCAGCATTTT. The gene calls are TRBV27 and TRBJ1-5; possibly TRBD1 for D (5 bases). CDR1 and CDR2 (germline): MNHEY, SMNVEV (reference sequence). Trimming stripped 8 bases from V and 5 bases from J, with 16 bases between. The CDR3 is 14 residues long.

CDR3 residues: CASRQGGNQPQHF. CDR3 nucleotide sequence: TGTGCCAGCCGACAGGGTGGCAATCAGCCCCAGCATTTT. The chain employs TRBV28 and TRBJ1-5, with 7 bases matching TRBD1. Germline V CDR1 and CDR2: MDHEN, SYDVKM. With 8 bases clipped from V and 2 bases from J, the junction kept 3 bases outside the gene matches. The CDR3 sequence is 13 residues long.

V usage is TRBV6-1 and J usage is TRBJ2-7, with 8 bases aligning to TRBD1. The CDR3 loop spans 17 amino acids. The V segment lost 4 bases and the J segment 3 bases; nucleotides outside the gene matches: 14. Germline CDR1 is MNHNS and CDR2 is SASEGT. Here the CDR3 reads CASSGRGQVKGVYEQYF. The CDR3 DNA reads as TGTGCCAGCAGTGGGCGGGGACAGGTGAAAGGTGTCTACGAGCAGTACTTC.

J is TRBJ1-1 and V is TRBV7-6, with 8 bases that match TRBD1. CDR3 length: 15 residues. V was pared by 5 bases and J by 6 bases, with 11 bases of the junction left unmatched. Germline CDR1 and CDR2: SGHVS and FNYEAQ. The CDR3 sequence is CASSPRDRLGAEAFF. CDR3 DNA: TGTGCCAGCAGCCCACGGGACAGGTTGGGGGCTGAAGCTTTCTTT.

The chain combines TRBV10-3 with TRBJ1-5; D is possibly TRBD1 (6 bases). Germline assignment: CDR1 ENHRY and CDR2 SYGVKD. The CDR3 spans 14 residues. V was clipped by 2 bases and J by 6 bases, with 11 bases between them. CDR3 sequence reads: CAISENTGSQPQHF. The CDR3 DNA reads TGTGCCATCAGTGAGAATACAGGGAGTCAGCCCCAGCATTTT.

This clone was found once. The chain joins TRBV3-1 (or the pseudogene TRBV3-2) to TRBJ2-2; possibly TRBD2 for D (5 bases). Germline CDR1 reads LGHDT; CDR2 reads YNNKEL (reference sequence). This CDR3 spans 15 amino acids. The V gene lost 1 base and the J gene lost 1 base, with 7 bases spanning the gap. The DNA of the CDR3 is TGTGCCAGCAGCCAAGGCGGGTGGAACACCGGGGAGCTGTTTTTT. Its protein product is CASSQGGWNTGELFF.

In DNA form, the CDR3 reads TGCGCCAGCAGCTTGGGAGGTTCGGGAGGGGACAACTATGGCTACACCTTC. Encoded protein: CASSLGGSGGDNYGYTF. This chain uses TRBV5-1 with TRBJ1-2, with D perhaps matching TRBD1 (5 bases). The CDR3 length is 17 residues. Trimming stripped 0 bases from V and 2 bases from J, with 17 bases between. In germline, CDR1 is SGHRS, CDR2 YFSETQ.

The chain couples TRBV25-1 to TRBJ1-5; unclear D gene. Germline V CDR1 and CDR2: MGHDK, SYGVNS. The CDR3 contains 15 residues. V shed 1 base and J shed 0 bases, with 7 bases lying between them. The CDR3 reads CASSESGYSNQPQHF. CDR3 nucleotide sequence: TGTGCCAGCAGTGAATCAGGATATAGCAATCAGCCCCAGCATTTT. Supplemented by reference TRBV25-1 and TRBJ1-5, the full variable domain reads EADIYQTPRYLVIGTGKKITLECSQTMGHDKMYWYQQDPGMELHLIHYSYGVNSTEKGDLSSESTVSRIRTEHFPLTLESARPSHTSQYLCASSESGYSNQPQHFGDGTRLSIL.

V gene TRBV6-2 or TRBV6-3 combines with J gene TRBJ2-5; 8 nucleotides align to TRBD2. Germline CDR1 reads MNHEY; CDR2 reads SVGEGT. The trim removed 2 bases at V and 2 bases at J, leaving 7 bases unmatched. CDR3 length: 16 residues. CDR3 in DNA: TGTGCCAGCAGTTACCGATTAGCGGGGCAACAAGAGACCCAGTACTTC. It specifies CASSYRLAGQQETQYF.

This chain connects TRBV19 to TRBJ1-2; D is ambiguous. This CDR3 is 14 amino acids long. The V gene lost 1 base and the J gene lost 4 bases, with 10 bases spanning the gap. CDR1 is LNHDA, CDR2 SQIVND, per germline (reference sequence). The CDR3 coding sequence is TGTGCCAGTAGTATAGTCCGGGAGGCCTATGGCTACACCTTC. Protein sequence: CASSIVREAYGYTF.